These T cell receptor beta chains were read from a single sample in a study of T cell responses to AZD1222 COVID-19 vaccine. Method: immunoSEQ multiplex PCR; TCRdb's copy keeps in-frame clones and lacks some. The sample records roughly 150,000 clones, under 95% being singletons. Sequenced here: peripheral blood, sampled on day 0 of AZD1222 vaccination. The receptors originated from an adult in good health. The CDR3 runs from the conserved cysteine through the conserved F or W. A D gene is named only where the DNA matches it firmly. Some rows have no size entry. The others give once, few or many, or a class for an expanded clone.

>.|TRBJ2-1|TRBV13|.
CASSTHNEQFF
TGTGCCAGCAGCACCCACAATGAGCAGTTCTTC
>.|TRBJ2-3|TRBV3-1/TRBV3-2|.
CASSQGTSTDTQYF
TGTGCCAGCAGCCAAGGGACTAGCACAGATACGCAGTATTTT
>.|TRBJ1-4|TRBV4-2|.
CASSQAWGVNEKLFF
TGTGCCAGCAGCCAAGCGTGGGGGGTTAATGAAAAACTGTTTTTT
>TRBD1|TRBJ1-2|TRBV2|once
CASSPIPGTGGGYGYTF
TGTGCCAGCAGTCCGATCCCCGGGACAGGGGGGGGGTATGGCTACACCTTC
>.|TRBJ2-7|TRBV4-2|.
CASSQDQQSYEQYF
TGTGCCAGCAGCCAAGATCAACAGTCCTACGAGCAGTACTTC
>TRBD1|TRBJ2-3|TRBV2|.
CASSLDRAHTDTQYF
TGTGCCAGCAGCTTGGACAGGGCACACACAGATACGCAGTATTTT
>.|TRBJ1-5|TRBV19|.
CASSFSLDSRNQPQHF
TGTGCCAGTAGTTTTTCATTGGACAGCCGCAATCAGCCCCAGCATTTT
>TRBD1|TRBJ1-6|TRBV7-2|.
CASSLARGGSPLHF
TGTGCCAGCAGCTTAGCGCGAGGGGGCTCACCCCTCCACTTT
>.|TRBJ2-3|TRBV2|.
CASSGGLGSGESTDTQYF
TGTGCCAGCAGTGGAGGTCTCGGAAGCGGAGAAAGCACAGATACGCAGTATTTT
>TRBD1|TRBJ2-3|TRBV9|few
CASSIGGQGRTDTQYF
TGTGCCAGCAGCATTGGCGGACAGGGTAGAACAGATACGCAGTATTTT
>TRBD1|TRBJ1-1|TRBV28|.
CASSVGGQGYAEAFF
TGTGCCAGCAGCGTGGGGGGACAGGGGTATGCTGAAGCTTTCTTT
>TRBD2|TRBJ2-1|TRBV5-6|.
CASSPGAAGVFEQFF
TGTGCCAGCAGCCCGGGGGCAGCGGGAGTTTTTGAGCAGTTCTTC
>.|TRBJ2-1|TRBV12-2|.
CASRLAGWAEDNEQFF
TGTGCAAGTCGCTTAGCAGGGTGGGCAGAGGACAATGAGCAGTTCTTC
>.|TRBJ1-4|TRBV7-9|.
CASRGNPNEKLFF
TGTGCCAGCCGGGGAAACCCGAATGAAAAACTGTTTTTT
>.|TRBJ1-4|TRBV7-9|.
CASSLTLPTNEKLFF
TGTGCCAGCAGCCTGACACTTCCAACTAATGAAAAACTGTTTTTT
>.|TRBJ2-1|TRBV11-3|.
CASSLILAGEQFF
TGTGCCAGCAGCTTAATACTAGCCGGGGAGCAGTTCTTC
>.|TRBJ1-6|TRBV6-6|.
CASGSGDYNSPLHF
TGTGCCAGCGGGTCAGGGGATTATAATTCACCCCTCCACTTT
>.|TRBJ2-1|TRBV7-2|.
CASSLEVASNEQFF
TGTGCCAGCAGCTTAGAAGTGGCCTCCAATGAGCAGTTCTTC
>.|TRBJ1-5|TRBV19|.
CASSIWGSNQPQHF
TGTGCCAGTAGTATTTGGGGTAGTAATCAGCCCCAGCATTTT
>.|TRBJ2-4|TRBV2|.
CASSPPSEENIQYF
TGTGCCAGCAGTCCCCCTAGCGAGGAAAACATTCAGTACTTC
>.|TRBJ1-2|TRBV28|.
CASSLYYGYTF
TGTGCCAGCAGTTTATACTATGGCTACACCTTC
>.|TRBJ2-3|TRBV27|once
CASTPTGGEASGRYGRTDTQYF
TGTGCCAGCACCCCGACAGGGGGCGAGGCTAGCGGGAGATATGGGCGGACAGATACGCAGTATTTT
>TRBD1|TRBJ2-7|TRBV7-9|.
CASSLVGDSPYEQYF
TGTGCCAGCAGCTTAGTGGGGGACAGCCCCTACGAGCAGTACTTC
>TRBD1|TRBJ1-6|TRBV28|.
CASSRKGQGNSPLHF
TGTGCCAGCAGTCGAAAGGGACAGGGAAATTCACCCCTCCACTTT
>TRBD2|TRBJ2-7|TRBV11-3|.
CASSPRAGESGEQYF
TGTGCCAGCAGCCCCAGAGCGGGAGAGTCGGGAGAGCAGTACTTC
>.|TRBJ1-5|TRBV27|.
CASSLSGGYQPQHF
TGTGCCAGCAGTTTATCGGGGGGTTATCAGCCCCAGCATTTT